Shown below are 23 T cell receptor beta chains from a single sample sequenced in a study of cytomegalovirus exposure and HLA in healthy donors. The PCR made use of 60 Vbeta and 13 Jbeta primers. This table comes from immunoSEQ multiplex PCR, and its TCRdb copy is limited to in-frame clones, with some not included. This repertoire shows 150,000 to 180,000 clones, more than 75% found once; its top ten account for approximately 2.5%. What was sequenced was PBMCs. The receptors here all came from a woman aged 18-29 years in good health and CMV-seronegative.

The V call is TRBV25-1, the J call TRBJ2-5, with unresolved D. CDR1 is MGHDK, CDR2 SYGVNS, per germline. CDR3 length: 15 residues. The V end was cut by 0 bases, the J end by 2 bases, with 10 bases between. CDR3 sequence reads: CASSEYTDLQETQYF. The CDR3 DNA follows: TGTGCCAGCAGTGAATATACAGACCTTCAAGAGACCCAGTACTTC.

This sequence joins TRBV29-1 and TRBJ2-1; D might be TRBD1 (6 bases). The CDR3 runs to 13 residues. Trimming removed 4 bases from V and 9 bases from J, with 16 bases in between. In germline, CDR1 is SQVTM, CDR2 ANQGSEA. The DNA of the CDR3 is TGCAGCGTTGTACGACCGGCCAGGGGTGAGCAGTTCTTC. Translating it yields CSVVRPARGEQFF.

V gene TRBV7-6 combines with J gene TRBJ1-4; 9 nucleotides align to TRBD1. Losses at the gene ends were 8 bases for V and 4 bases for J; bases not matched to a gene: 14. The CDR3 runs 17 residues. CDR1 and CDR2 (germline): SGHVS, FNYEAQ. The CDR3 region is CASGYRDRVSLNEKLFF. The CDR3 DNA sequence: TGTGCCAGCGGATACCGGGACAGGGTTTCCCTTAATGAAAAACTGTTTTTT. Together with reference TRBV7-6 and TRBJ1-4, the CDR3 gives the full variable domain: GAGVSQSPRYKVTKRGQDVALRCDPISGHVSLYWYRQALGQGPEFLTYFNYEAQQDKSGLPNDRFSAERPEGSISTLTIQRTEQRDSAMYRCASGYRDRVSLNEKLFFGSGTQLSVL.

This rearrangement joins TRBV28 to TRBJ2-7, with 7 bases that match TRBD2. There are 13 residues in the CDR3. V gave up 9 bases and J gave up 2 bases; unmatched junction bases: 7. The germline CDR1 and CDR2 sequences are MDHEN and SYDVKM. CDR3 protein: CARDPSGTYEQYF. The CDR3 bases are TGTGCCAGAGACCCTAGCGGAACCTACGAGCAGTACTTC.

The chain uses TRBV5-6 and TRBJ1-2; maybe TRBD1 (6 bases). Looked up from germline, CDR1 is SGHDT and CDR2 is YYEEEE. The CDR3 spans 13 residues. The V gene lost 4 bases and the J gene lost 4 bases, with 11 bases spanning the gap. The DNA for the CDR3 is TGTGCCAGCAGCGGGCTAGGGGGCTATGGCTACACCTTC. The encoded protein is CASSGLGGYGYTF.

V is TRBV9 and J is TRBJ2-1; 9 bases are a match to TRBD1. The germline V gene encodes CDR1 SGDLS and CDR2 YYNGEE. V lost 3 bases, J lost 4 bases, and 2 bases stayed unmatched. The CDR3 is 14 amino acids. The CDR3 loop is CASSATGGYNEQFF. The CDR3 region has the DNA TGTGCCAGCAGCGCGACAGGGGGGTACAATGAGCAGTTCTTC.

This clone was detected only a few times. The chain joins TRBV25-1 to TRBJ2-1, with D tentatively TRBD2 (5 bases). The CDR3 sequence is 12 residues long. The germline V gene encodes CDR1 MGHDK and CDR2 SYGVNS. V lost 0 bases and J lost 10, with 7 bases in between. CDR3 residues: CASSEYSGEQFF. The CDR3 region has the DNA TGTGCCAGCAGTGAATATTCGGGGGAGCAGTTCTTC.

In its sample, this clone was seen once. The chain joins TRBV5-1 to TRBJ2-2, with D possibly matching TRBD1 (5 bases). CDR3 length equals 15 residues. Trimming removed 0 bases from V and 3 bases from J, with 9 bases in between. CDR1 is SGHRS, CDR2 YFSETQ, per germline. The CDR3 DNA follows: TGCGCCAGCAGCTTGGCAGGGCCCCACACCGGGGAGCTGTTTTTT. The encoded protein is CASSLAGPHTGELFF.

The gene calls are TRBV9 and TRBJ1-2, with no clear D. Between the trimmed V and J ends, which lost 2 bases and 4 bases, there was a span of 12 bases. Germline CDR1 reads SGDLS; CDR2 reads YYNGEE. The CDR3 has 14 residues. CDR3 region: CASSVYGRGYGYTF. The CDR3 DNA follows: TGTGCCAGCAGCGTGTATGGCCGGGGCTATGGCTACACCTTC.

The rearrangement links TRBV7-2 to TRBJ2-3, with TRBD2 as a possible D gene (6 bases). The CDR3 loop spans 15 amino acids. Germline V CDR1 and CDR2: SGHTA, FQGNSA. V lost 4 bases and J 2 bases, leaving 13 bases between the germline ends. CDR3 sequence: CASSSYRGITDTQYF. CDR3 nucleotides: TGTGCCAGCAGCTCATACCGCGGGATCACAGATACGCAGTATTTT.

V and J are TRBV11-2 and TRBJ2-1; the D is unclear. The V end lost 1 base, the J end lost 6 bases, and 7 bases lay between the germline ends. The CDR3 extends over 13 amino acids. The germline V gene encodes CDR1 SGHAT and CDR2 FQNNGV. The CDR3, as DNA: TGTGCCAGCAGCTTAGTCCAGCGCAATGAGCAGTTCTTC. It encodes CASSLVQRNEQFF.

The chain couples TRBV4-3 to TRBJ2-2; TRBD1 matches 7 bases. Germline assignment: CDR1 LGHNA and CDR2 YSLEER. The ends lost 0 bases at V and 11 bases at J; junction bases unmatched: 9. The CDR3 runs 15 residues. Written as DNA, the CDR3 is TGCGCCAGCAGCCAAGAACCCGACAGGGTCGGAGAGCTGTTTTTT. Its translation: CASSQEPDRVGELFF.

CDR3 nucleotide sequence: TGTGCCTGGAGTGGAGGCAATCAGCCCCAGCATTTT. This gives the protein CAWSGGNQPQHF. This chain links TRBV30 with TRBJ1-5, with D unclear. This CDR3 is 12 amino acids long. Germline loops: CDR1 GTSNPN, CDR2 SVGIG (reference sequence). With 1 base removed from V and 2 bases from J, the gap between germline ends came to 3 bases.

The rearrangement joins TRBV2 to TRBJ2-1; D is possibly TRBD2 (7 bases). Germline V lookup: CDR1 SNHLY, CDR2 FYNNEI. The CDR3 extends over 16 amino acids. The V and J ends lost 4 bases and 0 bases respectively, with 13 bases between them. Here the CDR3 reads CASSARGGRSYNEQFF. The CDR3 DNA sequence: TGTGCCAGCAGTGCAAGGGGGGGCCGCTCCTACAATGAGCAGTTCTTC.

The chain joins TRBV20-1 to TRBJ2-1; D unclear. This CDR3 contains 10 residues. Germline lookup yields CDR1 DFQATT and CDR2 SNEGSKA (reference sequence). The V end was cut by 5 bases, the J end by 6 bases, with 5 bases between. The CDR3 sequence: CSALFNEQFF. CDR3 DNA sequence: TGCAGTGCTCTCTTCAATGAGCAGTTCTTC.

The V and J genes are TRBV4-2 and TRBJ1-6, with 8 bases aligning to TRBD1. Germline assignment: CDR1 LGHNA and CDR2 YNFKEQ. V was pared by 1 base and J by 14 bases, with 10 bases of the junction left unmatched. The CDR3 runs 15 residues. The CDR3 coding sequence is TGTGCCAGCAGCCAAGTGGACAGGGTATCCCAGTCCCTCCACTTT. It yields the protein CASSQVDRVSQSLHF.

The rearrangement uses TRBV7-2 and TRBJ2-7; TRBD1 agrees at 7 bases. In germline, CDR1 is SGHTA, CDR2 FQGNSA. The CDR3 is 14 residues long. After removal of 4 bases from V and 0 bases from J, the junction contained 3 bases not matched to a gene. Here the CDR3 reads CASSYGTVSYEQYF. The CDR3, as DNA: TGTGCCAGCAGCTACGGGACAGTCTCCTACGAGCAGTACTTC.

The chain joins TRBV6-1 to TRBJ2-7, with 7 bases fitting TRBD1. The CDR3 is 13 residues long. CDR1 and CDR2 from the germline V gene are MNHNS and SASEGT. V shed 5 bases, J shed 9 bases, and the junction held 10 bases outside the gene matches. The CDR3 DNA follows: TGTGCCAGCAGTCAACGAGACAGGGAGATGCAGTACTTC. It specifies CASSQRDREMQYF.

The CDR3 DNA reads as TGCGCCAGCAGCTTGGAATGGAGGGCGCGGAATGAGCAGTTCTTC. Translated, it gives CASSLEWRARNEQFF. The V and J genes are TRBV5-1 and TRBJ2-1; D might be TRBD2 (6 bases). V shed 0 bases and J shed 7 bases, with 14 bases lying between them. The CDR3 length is 15 residues. In germline, CDR1 is SGHRS, CDR2 YFSETQ.

This clone was counted a few times. This chain connects TRBV25-1 to TRBJ1-6, with 10 nucleotides matching TRBD1. After removal of 1 base from V and 6 bases from J, the junction contained 3 bases not matched to a gene. CDR1 MGHDK and CDR2 SYGVNS come from the germline V gene. The CDR3 length is 16 residues. CDR3 DNA sequence: TGTGCCAGCAGTGAATTGAGGACAGGGGGTAATTCACCCCTCCACTTT. Protein sequence: CASSELRTGGNSPLHF.

This chain uses TRBV18 with TRBJ2-7; the D gene is possibly TRBD2 (6 bases). The CDR3 covers 14 residues. V was shortened by 3 bases and J by 2 bases, with 11 bases between the two germline ends. The germline CDR1 and CDR2 sequences are KGHSH and LQKENI. In nucleotides, the CDR3 is TGTGCCAGCTCACCCGGGGGTACTGCCTACGAGCAGTACTTC. As protein: CASSPGGTAYEQYF.

Turning to this clone: The junction departs from the called germline gene at one end, perhaps through a read error. The V call is TRBV4-3, the J call TRBJ1-4, with 9 bases fitting TRBD1. The CDR3 loop spans 16 amino acids. Per the germline V gene, CDR1 is LGHNA and CDR2 is YSLEER. The CDR3 DNA reads TGCACCAGCAGCCAAGGGCCGGGACAGGGCAATGAAAAACTGTTTTTT. Translation: CTSSQGPGQGNEKLFF.

This rearrangement joins TRBV29-1 to TRBJ2-7; D is perhaps TRBD1 (6 bases). V shed 5 bases and J shed 4 bases, with 18 bases lying between them. CDR3 length: 14 amino acids. Germline CDR1 is SQVTM and CDR2 is ANQGSEA. The CDR3 DNA reads as TGCAGCGTTACCCAGGACAGAGACTCTTACGAGCAGTACTTC. It translates to CSVTQDRDSYEQYF.